This TCR beta chain stems from a study of blood T cell repertoires in COVID-19. Across the study: Material from acute and convalescent COVID-19 was sourced from the United States, Italy and Spain. Sources were T cells, B-cell-depleted T cells, or PBMCs; the material itself was cDNA or gDNA.

Methods used by the authors: Nucleated cell number was recorded as an estimate derived from reference gene primer amplification. Profiling relied on immunoSEQ multiplex PCR, and the TCRdb table lists in-frame clones only, not all of them. Clonal size and the V and J genes are those of that table, whereas D and trimming came from the DNA. The table includes 95,000 to 150,000 clones, around 79% detected once. The germline gives CDR1 LGHDT, CDR2 YNNKEL (reference sequence). The CDR3 loop spans 15 amino acids. Deletions cut 4 bases from V and 7 bases from J, with 14 bases between. The TCR was taken from a man aged 70 or older with acute or convalescent COVID-19. V gene TRBV3-1 (or the pseudogene TRBV3-2) combines with J gene TRBJ1-6, with D perhaps matching TRBD1 (6 bases). Sequencing was carried out using peripheral blood. The CDR3 protein is CASSLPQGDNSPLHF. In DNA form, the CDR3 reads TGTGCCAGCAGCCTTCCACAGGGAGACAATTCACCCCTCCACTTT.